Listed below are T cell receptor beta chains from one sample, sequenced in a study of shared clonotypes between healthy human individuals. Some clones are missing from TCRdb's copy, which holds only in-frame ones; the method was immunoSEQ multiplex PCR. The sample yields about 480,000 clones, less than 85% seen once. The source material was PBMCs. The receptors derive from a woman in her thirties or forties in good health. Some clones in this sample may be carry-over from other donors' samples. Each CDR3 is given with its conserved first and last residue. A D gene is named only where the DNA matches it firmly. For some rows the clone size is stated as once, few or many, or as a class when expanded; others skip it.

size,D,V,J,CDR3,DNA
.,TRBD1,TRBV30,TRBJ2-7,CAWKTGGKYEQYF,TGTGCCTGGAAAACAGGGGGTAAATACGAGCAGTACTTC
few,.,TRBV11-2,TRBJ1-5,CASSLEGLNQPQHF,TGTGCCAGCAGCTTAGAAGGGCTCAATCAGCCCCAGCATTTT
.,.,TRBV6-6,TRBJ1-2,CASSSTGQGYTF,TGTGCCAGCAGTTCGACAGGTCAGGGCTACACCTTC
.,.,TRBV28,TRBJ2-2,CASRSRKTNTGELFF,TGTGCCAGCAGGAGCCGAAAGACGAACACCGGGGAGCTGTTTTTT
.,TRBD2,TRBV11-3,TRBJ2-1,CASSRSGLAGNEQFF,TGTGCCAGCAGCCGCTCGGGACTAGCGGGTAATGAGCAGTTCTTC
.,.,TRBV7-2,TRBJ1-5,CASSEEVWSQPQHF,TGTGCCAGCAGCGAAGAGGTCTGGTCACAGCCCCAGCATTTT
.,.,TRBV5-1,TRBJ1-5,CASSPTTGNQPQHF,TGCGCCAGCAGCCCTACGACGGGAAATCAGCCCCAGCATTTT
.,.,TRBV5-8,TRBJ2-3,CASRTDGTDTQYF,TGTGCCAGCAGAACCGACGGCACAGATACGCAGTATTTT
.,.,TRBV5-4,TRBJ2-7,CASSVRQGLGYEQYF,TGTGCCAGCAGCGTACGACAAGGGTTGGGCTACGAGCAGTACTTC
.,TRBD2,TRBV7-2,TRBJ2-5,CASSLAFGLAGGQETQYF,TGTGCCAGCAGCTTAGCATTCGGACTAGCGGGAGGACAAGAGACCCAGTACTTC
.,TRBD2,TRBV25-1,TRBJ2-1,CASTVAGSGDNEQFF,TGTGCCAGCACCGTAGCGGGATCGGGAGACAATGAGCAGTTCTTC
few,TRBD2,TRBV4-2,TRBJ2-1,CASSPLSSGDYNEQFF,TGTGCCAGCAGCCCTCTTTCTAGCGGAGATTACAATGAGCAGTTCTTC
.,TRBD1,TRBV5-4,TRBJ1-1,CASTLRTGKFTRTAEAFF,TGTGCCAGTACCCTGCGGACAGGGAAATTCACCCGGACCGCTGAAGCTTTCTTT
.,.,TRBV5-6,TRBJ1-4,CASRGGENEKLFF,TGTGCCAGCAGAGGGGGGGAGAATGAAAAACTGTTTTTT
.,TRBD1,TRBV19,TRBJ1-1,CASRHRGVNTEAFF,TGTGCCAGTAGGCACAGGGGGGTTAACACTGAAGCTTTCTTT
.,.,TRBV9,TRBJ2-7,CAIPPGELYEQYF,TGTGCCATCCCCCCGGGCGAACTCTACGAGCAGTACTTC
.,.,TRBV9,TRBJ1-2,CASTRDSNYGYTF,TGTGCCAGCACCCGAGACAGTAACTATGGCTACACCTTC
.,.,TRBV27,TRBJ1-5,CASSARDTRRPQHF,TGTGCCAGCAGTGCCCGGGACACCCGGCGGCCCCAGCATTTT
.,.,TRBV28,TRBJ1-2,CASSRGNYGYTF,TGTGCCAGCAGCCGAGGGAACTATGGCTACACCTTC
.,.,TRBV19,TRBJ2-3,CASKGVDTQYF,TGTGCCAGTAAAGGCGTAGATACGCAGTATTTT
.,.,TRBV7-8,TRBJ2-7,CASSLQGTVGYEQYF,TGTGCCAGCAGCTTACAGGGGACGGTTGGTTACGAGCAGTACTTC
few,TRBD2,TRBV28,TRBJ2-5,CASSSPGLAGGRETQYF,TGTGCCAGCAGTTCTCCAGGACTAGCGGGAGGTCGGGAGACCCAGTACTTC
.,.,TRBV30,TRBJ1-1,CAWKRNTEAFF,TGTGCCTGGAAGAGGAACACTGAAGCTTTCTTT
.,TRBD1,TRBV28,TRBJ1-5,CASSWGQGGSQPQHF,TGTGCCAGCAGCTGGGGACAGGGAGGTAGTCAGCCCCAGCATTTT
.,.,TRBV19,TRBJ2-7,CASSDIRGSGSYEQYF,TGTGCCAGTAGTGACATCAGGGGCAGCGGCTCCTACGAGCAGTACTTC
.,.,TRBV29-1,TRBJ2-1,CSVDGLSDSSYNEQFF,TGCAGCGTTGACGGTTTGTCGGATAGCTCCTACAATGAGCAGTTCTTC
once,.,TRBV21-1,TRBJ2-3,CASSKGRVDTQYF,TGTGCCAGCAGCAAAGGTAGGGTAGATACGCAGTATTTT
.,TRBD2,TRBV19,TRBJ2-7,CAHCPTLAGSYEQYF,TGTGCCCATTGTCCCACCCTAGCGGGTAGCTACGAGCAGTACTTC
.,TRBD2,TRBV10-3,TRBJ2-3,CAISRLAGETDTQYF,TGTGCCATCAGTCGACTAGCGGGAGAGACAGATACGCAGTATTTT
.,TRBD1,TRBV4-1,TRBJ2-1,CASSQPTTGLSYNEQFF,TGCGCCAGCAGCCAACCTACGACAGGGCTCTCCTACAATGAGCAGTTCTTC
.,.,TRBV18,TRBJ1-1,CASSLTVLNTEAFF,TGTGCCAGCTCATTGACAGTACTTAACACTGAAGCTTTCTTT
.,.,TRBV13,TRBJ2-3,CASSLGSLVKDSRTDTQYF,TGTGCCAGCAGCTTAGGTTCCTTAGTGAAGGACTCTCGCACAGATACGCAGTATTTT
.,.,TRBV5-1,TRBJ2-5,CASSRGLSMGEETQYF,TGCGCCAGCAGCCGAGGACTATCGATGGGGGAAGAGACCCAGTACTTC
.,.,TRBV5-5,TRBJ1-4,CASSLSSTGLNEKLFF,TGTGCCAGCAGCTTGTCCAGTACCGGGTTAAATGAAAAACTGTTTTTT
.,.,TRBV11-2,TRBJ2-2,CASSLDGLRAGELFF,TGTGCCAGCAGCTTAGACGGGCTGCGCGCCGGGGAGCTGTTTTTT
.,.,TRBV7-6,TRBJ2-1,CASSLATRAEQFF,TGTGCCAGCAGCTTAGCGACTAGAGCCGAGCAGTTCTTC
once,.,TRBV7-2,TRBJ1-2,CASSLSGYWGYTF,TGTGCCAGCAGCTTAAGTGGATATTGGGGCTACACCTTC
.,TRBD1,TRBV7-3,TRBJ2-5,CASSPTSQGMTQYF,TGTGCCAGCAGCCCAACCTCACAGGGGATGACCCAGTACTTC
.,TRBD2,TRBV4-2,TRBJ2-3,CASSQDDEREVTDTQYF,TGTGCCAGCAGCCAAGATGACGAGCGGGAGGTAACAGATACGCAGTATTTT
.,.,TRBV19,TRBJ1-6,CASSENRASNSPLHF,TGTGCCAGTAGTGAAAACAGGGCAAGTAATTCACCCCTCCACTTT